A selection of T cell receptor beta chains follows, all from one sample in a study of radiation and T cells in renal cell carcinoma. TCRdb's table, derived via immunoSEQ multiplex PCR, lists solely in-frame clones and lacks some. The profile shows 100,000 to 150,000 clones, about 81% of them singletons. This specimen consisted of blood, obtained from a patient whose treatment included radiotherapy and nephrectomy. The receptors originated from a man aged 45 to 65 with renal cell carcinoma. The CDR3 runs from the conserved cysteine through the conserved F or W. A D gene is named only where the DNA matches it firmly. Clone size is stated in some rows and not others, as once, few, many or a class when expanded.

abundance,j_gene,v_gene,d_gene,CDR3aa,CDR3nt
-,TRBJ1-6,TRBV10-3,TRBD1,CAIAATTGDNSPLHF,TGTGCCATCGCGGCCACGACAGGGGATAATTCACCCCTCCACTTT
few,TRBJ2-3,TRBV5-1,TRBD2,CASSLSGLEADTQYF,TGCGCCAGCAGCTTATCGGGACTAGAGGCAGATACGCAGTATTTT
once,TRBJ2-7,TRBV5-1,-,CASSLTGQPGYEQYF,TGCGCCAGCAGCTTGACAGGACAGCCGGGCTACGAGCAGTACTTC
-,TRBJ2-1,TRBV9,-,CASSVGAQNSYNEQFF,TGTGCCAGCAGCGTAGGAGCGCAGAACTCCTACAATGAGCAGTTCTTC
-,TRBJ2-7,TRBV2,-,CASNDRGISYEQYF,TGTGCCAGCAACGACCGGGGGATCTCCTACGAGCAGTACTTC
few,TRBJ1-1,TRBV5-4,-,CASSLAGTIGTEAFF,TGTGCCAGCAGCTTGGCCGGGACAATAGGGACTGAAGCTTTCTTT
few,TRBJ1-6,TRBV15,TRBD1,CATSRDTGDGSPLHF,TGTGCCACCAGCAGAGATACAGGGGACGGGTCACCCCTCCACTTT
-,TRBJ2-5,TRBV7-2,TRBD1,CASSFRQGVSETQYF,TGTGCCAGCAGCTTTAGACAGGGGGTTTCAGAGACCCAGTACTTC
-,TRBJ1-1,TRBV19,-,CASSIWGEKNTEAFF,TGTGCCAGTAGTATATGGGGCGAGAAGAACACTGAAGCTTTCTTT
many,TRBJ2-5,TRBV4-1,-,CASSPLRGSETQYF,TGCGCCAGCAGCCCCCTTAGGGGGAGCGAGACCCAGTACTTC
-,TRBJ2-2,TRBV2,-,CASLATGELFF,TGTGCCAGCCTAGCCACCGGGGAGCTGTTTTTT
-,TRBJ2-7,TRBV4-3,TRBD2,CASSQDQAGGTYEQYF,TGCGCCAGCAGCCAAGATCAAGCGGGGGGCACCTACGAGCAGTACTTC
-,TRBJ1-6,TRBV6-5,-,CASSSRRVVESPLHF,TGTGCCAGCAGTTCCCGCAGGGTAGTAGAGTCACCCCTCCACTTT
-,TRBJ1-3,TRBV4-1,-,CASSPVGRGFSGNTIYF,TGCGCCAGCAGCCCCGTGGGTAGGGGATTCTCTGGAAACACCATATATTTT
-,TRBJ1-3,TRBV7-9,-,CASSLVSGSGNTIYF,TGTGCCAGCAGCTTAGTATCAGGCTCTGGAAACACCATATATTTT
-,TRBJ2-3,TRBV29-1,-,CSVTLQPGTDTQYF,TGCAGCGTTACCCTACAGCCGGGCACAGATACGCAGTATTTT
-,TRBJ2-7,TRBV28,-,CASSLYRTGAYEQYF,TGTGCCAGCAGTTTGTACCGGACGGGTGCCTACGAGCAGTACTTC
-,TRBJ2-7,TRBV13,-,CASSYRKSGASYSYEQYF,TGTGCCAGCAGCTACCGAAAATCAGGGGCCTCGTACTCCTACGAGCAGTACTTC
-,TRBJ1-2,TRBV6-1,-,CASSEMASGNYGYTF,TGTGCCAGCAGTGAAATGGCGTCCGGGAACTATGGCTACACCTTC
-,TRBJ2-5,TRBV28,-,CASSPHTVQETQYF,TGTGCCAGCAGTCCCCATACGGTCCAAGAGACCCAGTACTTC
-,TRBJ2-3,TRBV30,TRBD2,CAWNLGGGADTQYF,TGTGCCTGGAATCTTGGCGGGGGGGCAGATACGCAGTATTTT
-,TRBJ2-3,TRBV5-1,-,CASSSPGSDTQYF,TGCGCCAGCAGCTCCCCGGGGTCCGATACGCAGTATTTT
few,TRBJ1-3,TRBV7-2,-,CASSIYSGAIYF,TGTGCCAGCAGCATTTACAGCGGCGCCATATATTTT
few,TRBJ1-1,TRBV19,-,CASSILQNTEAFF,TGTGCCAGTAGTATCTTACAGAACACTGAAGCTTTCTTT